This TCR beta chain originates from a study of response to subunit inactivated influenza vaccine. In this sample, this clonotype turned up a few times. Its antigen is undetermined. Via MiXCR, TCRdb re-called the RT-PCR reads, giving one row per CDR3 protein. The sample holds more than 150,000 distinct CDR3 sequences, around 9.2% seen once. Trimming removed 3 bases from V and 7 bases from J, with 16 bases in between. Germline assignment: CDR1 MNHEY and CDR2 SVGEGT. This CDR3 comprises 15 residues. Study results and caveats: Each seasonal influenza vaccination, the authors suggested, recruits few new T cells.

The origin of this receptor is a man over 45 who received an inactivated influenza vaccine. The chain uses TRBV6-2 or TRBV6-3 and TRBJ2-1; D possibly corresponds to TRBD1 (6 bases). This specimen consisted of non-naive T cells sorted from PBMCs, obtained on the day of vaccination. The CDR3 DNA reads as TGTGCCAGCAGTTATGGCAGGGGATTTCAGAATGAGCAGTTCTTC. It specifies CASSYGRGFQNEQFF.